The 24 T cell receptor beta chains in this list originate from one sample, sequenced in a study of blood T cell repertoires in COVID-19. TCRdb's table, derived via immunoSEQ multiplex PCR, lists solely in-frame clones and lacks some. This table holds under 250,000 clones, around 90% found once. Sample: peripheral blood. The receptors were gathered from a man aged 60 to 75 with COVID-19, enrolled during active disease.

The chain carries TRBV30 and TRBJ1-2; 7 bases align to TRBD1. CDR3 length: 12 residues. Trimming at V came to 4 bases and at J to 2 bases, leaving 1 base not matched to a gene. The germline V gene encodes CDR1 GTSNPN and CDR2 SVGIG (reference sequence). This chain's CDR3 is CAWTGQNYGYTF. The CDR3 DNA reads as TGTGCCTGGACGGGACAGAACTATGGCTACACCTTC.

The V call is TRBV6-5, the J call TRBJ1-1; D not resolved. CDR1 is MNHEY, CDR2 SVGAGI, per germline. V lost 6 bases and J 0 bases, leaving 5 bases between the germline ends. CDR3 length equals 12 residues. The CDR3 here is CASRDLNTEAFF. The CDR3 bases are TGTGCCAGCAGGGACTTGAACACTGAAGCTTTCTTT.

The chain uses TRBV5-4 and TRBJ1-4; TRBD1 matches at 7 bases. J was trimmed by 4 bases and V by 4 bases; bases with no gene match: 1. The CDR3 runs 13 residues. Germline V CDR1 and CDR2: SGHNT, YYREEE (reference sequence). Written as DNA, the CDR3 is TGTGCCAGCAGCCGACAGGGTAATGAAAAACTGTTTTTT. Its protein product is CASSRQGNEKLFF.

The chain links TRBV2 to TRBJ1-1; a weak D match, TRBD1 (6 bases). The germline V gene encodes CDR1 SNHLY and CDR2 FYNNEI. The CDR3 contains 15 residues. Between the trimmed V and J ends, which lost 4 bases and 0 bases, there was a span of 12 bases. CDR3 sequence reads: CASSVRGSVNTEAFF. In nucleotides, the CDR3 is TGTGCCAGCAGTGTCAGGGGTTCGGTGAACACTGAAGCTTTCTTT. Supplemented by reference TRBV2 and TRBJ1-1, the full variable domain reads EPEVTQTPSHQVTQMGQEVILRCVPISNHLYFYWYRQILGQKVEFLVSFYNNEISEKSEIFDDQFSVERPDGSNFTLKIRSTKLEDSAMYFCASSVRGSVNTEAFFGQGTRLTVV.

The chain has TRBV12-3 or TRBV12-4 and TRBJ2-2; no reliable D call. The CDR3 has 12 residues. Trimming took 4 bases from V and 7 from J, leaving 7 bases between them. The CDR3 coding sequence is TGTGCCAGCAGTTCCCTCCTCGGGGAGCTGTTTTTT. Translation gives CASSSLLGELFF.

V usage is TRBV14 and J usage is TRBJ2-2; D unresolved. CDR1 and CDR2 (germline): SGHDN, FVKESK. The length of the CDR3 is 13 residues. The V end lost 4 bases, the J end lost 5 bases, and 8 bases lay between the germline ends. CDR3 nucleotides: TGTGCCAGCAGCCCCCCCGGGACCGGGGAGCTGTTTTTT. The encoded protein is CASSPPGTGELFF.

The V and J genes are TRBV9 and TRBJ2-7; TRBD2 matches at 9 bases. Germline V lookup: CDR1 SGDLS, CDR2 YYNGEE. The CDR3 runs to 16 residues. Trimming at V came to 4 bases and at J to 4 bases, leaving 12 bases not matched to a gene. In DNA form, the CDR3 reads TGTGCCAGCAGCCCCCAGAGCGGGGGGTGGAGTTACGAGCAGTACTTC. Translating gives CASSPQSGGWSYEQYF.

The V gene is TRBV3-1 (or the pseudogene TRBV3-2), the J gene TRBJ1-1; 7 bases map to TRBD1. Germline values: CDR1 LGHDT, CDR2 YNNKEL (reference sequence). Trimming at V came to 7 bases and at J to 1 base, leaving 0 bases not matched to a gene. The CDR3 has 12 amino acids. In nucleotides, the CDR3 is TGTGCCAGCACAGGGGGGAACACTGAAGCTTTCTTT. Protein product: CASTGGNTEAFF.

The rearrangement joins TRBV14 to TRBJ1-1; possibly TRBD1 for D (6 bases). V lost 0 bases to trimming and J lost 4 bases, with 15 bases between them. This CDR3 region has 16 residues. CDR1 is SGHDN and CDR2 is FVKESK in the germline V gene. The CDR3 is CASSQDWGGLSTEAFF. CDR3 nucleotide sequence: TGTGCCAGCAGCCAAGATTGGGGGGGGCTGAGCACTGAAGCTTTCTTT.

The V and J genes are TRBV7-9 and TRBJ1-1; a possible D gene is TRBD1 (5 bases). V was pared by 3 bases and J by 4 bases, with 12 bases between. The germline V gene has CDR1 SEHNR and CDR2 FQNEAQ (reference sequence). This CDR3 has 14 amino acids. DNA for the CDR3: TGTGCCAGCAGCTTTCCAGGGCTTGGCACTGAAGCTTTCTTT. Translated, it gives CASSFPGLGTEAFF.

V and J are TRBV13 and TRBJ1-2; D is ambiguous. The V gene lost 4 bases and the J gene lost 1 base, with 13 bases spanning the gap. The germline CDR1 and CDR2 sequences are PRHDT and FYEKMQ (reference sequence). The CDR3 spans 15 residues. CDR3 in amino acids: CASSYGRGYNYGYTF. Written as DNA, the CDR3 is TGTGCCAGCAGCTACGGTCGGGGTTATAACTATGGCTACACCTTC.

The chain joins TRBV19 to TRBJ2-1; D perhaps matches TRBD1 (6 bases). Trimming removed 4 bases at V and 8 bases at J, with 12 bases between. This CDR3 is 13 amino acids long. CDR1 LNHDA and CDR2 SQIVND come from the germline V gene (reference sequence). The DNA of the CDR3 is TGTGCCAGTAGTAGGGGACAATTCGATGAGCAGTTCTTC. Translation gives CASSRGQFDEQFF.

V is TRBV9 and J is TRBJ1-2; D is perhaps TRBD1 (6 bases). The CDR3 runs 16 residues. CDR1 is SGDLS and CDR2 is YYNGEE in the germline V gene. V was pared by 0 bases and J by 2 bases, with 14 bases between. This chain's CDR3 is CASSVATGLENYGYTF. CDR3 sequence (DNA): TGTGCCAGCAGCGTAGCTACAGGGTTGGAAAACTATGGCTACACCTTC. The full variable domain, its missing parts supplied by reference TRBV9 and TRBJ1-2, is DSGVTQTPKHLITATGQRVTLRCSPRSGDLSVYWYQQSLDQGLQFLIQYYNGEERAKGNILERFSAQQFPDLHSELNLSSLELGDSALYFCASSVATGLENYGYTFGSGTRLTVV.

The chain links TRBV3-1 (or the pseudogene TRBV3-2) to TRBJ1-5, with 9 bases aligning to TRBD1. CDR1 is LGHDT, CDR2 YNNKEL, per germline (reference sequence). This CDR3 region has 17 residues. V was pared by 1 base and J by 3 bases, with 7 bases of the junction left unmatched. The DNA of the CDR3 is TGTGCCAGCAGCCAAGGAACAGGGGGCAGAGCCAATCAGCCCCAGCATTTT. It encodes CASSQGTGGRANQPQHF.

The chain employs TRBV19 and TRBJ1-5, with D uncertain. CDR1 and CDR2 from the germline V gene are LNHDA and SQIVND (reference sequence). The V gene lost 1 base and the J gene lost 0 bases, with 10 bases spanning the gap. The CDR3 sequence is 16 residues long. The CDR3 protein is CASSIGRDYSNQPQHF. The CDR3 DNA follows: TGTGCCAGTAGTATAGGGAGGGATTATAGCAATCAGCCCCAGCATTTT.

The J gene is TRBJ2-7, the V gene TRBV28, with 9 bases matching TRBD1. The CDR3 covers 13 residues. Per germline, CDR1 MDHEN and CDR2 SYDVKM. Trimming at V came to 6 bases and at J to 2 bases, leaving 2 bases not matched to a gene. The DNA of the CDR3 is TGTGCCAGCAGGGGACAGGGCACCTACGAGCAGTACTTC. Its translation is CASRGQGTYEQYF.

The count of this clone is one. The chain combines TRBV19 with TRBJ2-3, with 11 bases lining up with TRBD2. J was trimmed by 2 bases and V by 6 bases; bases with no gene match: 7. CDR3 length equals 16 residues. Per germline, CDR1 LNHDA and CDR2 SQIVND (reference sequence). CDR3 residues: CASRQGLAGFTDTQYF. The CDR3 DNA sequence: TGTGCCAGTAGACAAGGACTAGCGGGCTTCACAGATACGCAGTATTTT.

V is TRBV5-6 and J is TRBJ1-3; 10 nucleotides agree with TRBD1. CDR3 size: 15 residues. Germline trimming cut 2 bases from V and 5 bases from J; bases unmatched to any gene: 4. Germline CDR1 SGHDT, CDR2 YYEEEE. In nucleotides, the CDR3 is TGTGCCAGCAGCTTCGACAGGGGGCCACGAAACACCATATATTTT. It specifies CASSFDRGPRNTIYF.

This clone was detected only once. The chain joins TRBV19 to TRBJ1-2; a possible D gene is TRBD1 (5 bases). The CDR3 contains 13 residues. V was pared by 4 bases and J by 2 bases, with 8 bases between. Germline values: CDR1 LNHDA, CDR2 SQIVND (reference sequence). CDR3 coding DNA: TGTGCCAGTAGTACGACAGTGAACTATGGCTACACCTTC. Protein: CASSTTVNYGYTF.

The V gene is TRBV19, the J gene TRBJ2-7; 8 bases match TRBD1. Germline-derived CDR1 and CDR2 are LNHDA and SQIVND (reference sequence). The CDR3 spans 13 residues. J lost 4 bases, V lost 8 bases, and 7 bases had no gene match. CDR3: CASVGTGSYEQYF. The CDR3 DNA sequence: TGTGCCAGTGTTGGGACAGGCTCTTACGAGCAGTACTTC.

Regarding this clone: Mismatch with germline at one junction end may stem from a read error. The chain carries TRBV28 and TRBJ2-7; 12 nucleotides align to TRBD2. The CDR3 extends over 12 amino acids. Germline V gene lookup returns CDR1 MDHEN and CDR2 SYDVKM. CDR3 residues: CASSLSLAGGYF. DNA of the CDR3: TGTGCCAGCAGTTTGTCTCTAGCGGGAGGGTATTTC. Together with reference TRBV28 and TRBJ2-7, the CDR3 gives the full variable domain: DVKVTQSSRYLVKRTGEKVFLECVQDMDHENMFWYRQDPGLGLRLIYFSYDVKMKEKGDIPEGYSVSREKKERFSLILESASTNQTSMYLCASSLSLAGGYFGPGTRLTVT.

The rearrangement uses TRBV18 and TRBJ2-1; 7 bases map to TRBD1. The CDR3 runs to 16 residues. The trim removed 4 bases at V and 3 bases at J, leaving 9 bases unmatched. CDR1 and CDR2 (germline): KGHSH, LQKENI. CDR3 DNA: TGTGCCAGCTCACACGTGACAGGGCCGAACTACAATGAGCAGTTCTTC. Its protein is CASSHVTGPNYNEQFF.

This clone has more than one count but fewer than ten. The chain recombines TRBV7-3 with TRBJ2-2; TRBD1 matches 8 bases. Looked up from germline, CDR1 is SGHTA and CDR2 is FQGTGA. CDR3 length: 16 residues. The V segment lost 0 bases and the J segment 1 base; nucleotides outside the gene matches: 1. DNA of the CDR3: TGTGCCAGCAGCTTAACCGGGACAGGGAACACCGGGGAGCTGTTTTTT. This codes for CASSLTGTGNTGELFF.

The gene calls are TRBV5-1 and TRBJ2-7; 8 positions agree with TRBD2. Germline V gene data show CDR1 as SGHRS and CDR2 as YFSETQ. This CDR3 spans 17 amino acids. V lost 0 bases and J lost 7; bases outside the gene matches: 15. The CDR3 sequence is CASSLATGTRGFGEQYF. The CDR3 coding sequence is TGCGCCAGCAGCTTGGCCACAGGGACTAGAGGGTTTGGGGAGCAGTACTTC. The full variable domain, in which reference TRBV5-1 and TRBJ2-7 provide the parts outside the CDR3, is KAGVTQTPRYLIKTRGQQVTLSCSPISGHRSVSWYQQTPGQGLQFLFEYFSETQRNKGNFPGRFSGRQFSNSRSEMNVSTLELGDSALYLCASSLATGTRGFGEQYFGPGTRLTVT.